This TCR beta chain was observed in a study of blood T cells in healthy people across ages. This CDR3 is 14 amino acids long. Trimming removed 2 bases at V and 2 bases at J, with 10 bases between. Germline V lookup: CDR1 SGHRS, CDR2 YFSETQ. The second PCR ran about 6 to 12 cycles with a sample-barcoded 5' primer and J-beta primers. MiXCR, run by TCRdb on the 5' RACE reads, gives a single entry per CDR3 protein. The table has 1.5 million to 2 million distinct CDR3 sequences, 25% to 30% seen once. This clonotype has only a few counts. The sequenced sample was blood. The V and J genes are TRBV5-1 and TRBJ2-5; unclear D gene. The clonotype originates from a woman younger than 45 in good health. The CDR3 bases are TGCGCCAGCAGCTTAACGTTGGTTCAAGAGACCCAGTACTTC. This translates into CASSLTLVQETQYF.